This is a list of T cell receptor beta chains from one sample in a study of blood T cell repertoires in COVID-19. Sequencing used immunoSEQ multiplex PCR; TCRdb keeps in-frame clones, though not all of them. Of some 150,000 clones in the sample, roughly 80% were seen once. Source material: peripheral blood. The receptors shown here come from a woman over 75 with acute or convalescent COVID-19. Each CDR3 is given with its conserved first and last residue. A D gene is named only where the DNA matches it firmly. Rows may omit the clone size; those that give it use once, few, many or a size class.

size,J,D,V,DNA,CDR3
NA,TRBJ1-1,NA,TRBV11-2,TGTGCCAGCAGCTTATTCCAACTTAGCACTGAAGCTTTCTTT,CASSLFQLSTEAFF
NA,TRBJ2-2,TRBD1,TRBV13,TGTGCCAGCAGCTTAGAGGGGCCAGGGGGTAACACCGGGGAGCTGTTTTTT,CASSLEGPGGNTGELFF
NA,TRBJ1-1,NA,TRBV7-3,TGTGCCAGCAGCTTAATCGGCACTGAAGCTTTCTTT,CASSLIGTEAFF
NA,TRBJ1-2,NA,TRBV5-1,TGCGCCAGCAGCTTAGAATGGGGGCGAGGTGGCTACACCTTC,CASSLEWGRGGYTF
NA,TRBJ2-5,TRBD1,TRBV9,TGTGCCAGCAGCGTAGGACAGGGCCAGGAGACCCAGTACTTC,CASSVGQGQETQYF
few,TRBJ1-4,TRBD1,TRBV11-2,TGTGCCAGCAGAGGACAGGTGGGAGAAAAACTGTTTTTT,CASRGQVGEKLFF
few,TRBJ1-4,NA,TRBV7-9,TGTGCCAGCAGCTTCGGGAAGGGCCGGGAAAAACTGTTTTTT,CASSFGKGREKLFF
NA,TRBJ2-6,NA,TRBV4-2,TGTGCCAGCAGCCAAGACCGTGGACTAGGGGCCAACGTCCTGACTTTC,CASSQDRGLGANVLTF
once,TRBJ2-4,NA,TRBV6-2/TRBV6-3,TGTGCCAGCAGTACACCCGGGGGGCTCAGGAACATTCAGTACTTC,CASSTPGGLRNIQYF
once,TRBJ2-7,NA,TRBV27,TGTGCCAGCAGTTTTAACCGGTACTACGAGCAGTACTTC,CASSFNRYYEQYF
NA,TRBJ1-5,NA,TRBV19,TGTGCCAGTAGTATGGGGGGACATCAGCCCCAGCATTTT,CASSMGGHQPQHF
NA,TRBJ1-1,NA,TRBV5-1,TGCGCCAGCAGCCCCAGGGGAGGGGCGGGGAACACTGAAGCTTTCTTT,CASSPRGGAGNTEAFF
NA,TRBJ2-1,TRBD1,TRBV7-2,TGTGCCAGCAGCCCACAGGGGGCACCTAAGAATGAGCAGTTCTTC,CASSPQGAPKNEQFF
NA,TRBJ2-6,TRBD1,TRBV10-3,TGTGCCATGAGGACAGGGGAGGACTCTGGGGCCAACGTCCTGACTTTC,CAMRTGEDSGANVLTF
once,TRBJ2-7,TRBD1,TRBV5-1,TGCGCCAGCAGCACAACCGGGACAGGGCCCTACGAGCAGTACTTC,CASSTTGTGPYEQYF
few,TRBJ1-1,NA,TRBV5-1,TGCGCCAGCAGCTTGGCATGGGGCCAAGGCCCGTCGGACACTGAAGCTTTCTTT,CASSLAWGQGPSDTEAFF
NA,TRBJ1-2,NA,TRBV24-1,TGTGCCACCAGTGACCAAGCCCCAGCCCCCCCCCGGCGGGACTATGGCTACACCTTC,CATSDQAPAPPRRDYGYTF
NA,TRBJ2-2,TRBD1,TRBV7-3,TGTGCCAGCAGCGCGACAGGGGCGTCCGGGGAGCTGTTTTTT,CASSATGASGELFF
NA,TRBJ1-6,NA,TRBV6-2/TRBV6-3,TGTGCCAGCAGTTTGGGCAGGAATTCACCCCTCCACTTT,CASSLGRNSPLHF
NA,TRBJ1-4,TRBD1,TRBV18,TGTGCCAGCTCCCCCGGGACAGAAAATGAAAAACTGTTTTTT,CASSPGTENEKLFF
NA,TRBJ2-3,NA,TRBV13,TGTGCCAGCAGTCCGAAGGGGGGGCGCACAGATACGCAGTATTTT,CASSPKGGRTDTQYF
NA,TRBJ2-1,NA,TRBV7-8,TGTGCCAGCAGCTTATCCGTGGTAGGGGCTCAGGATGAGCAGTTCTTC,CASSLSVVGAQDEQFF
NA,TRBJ1-3,NA,TRBV10-2,TGCGCCAGCAGTACAGGGTTCTCTGGAAACACCATATATTTT,CASSTGFSGNTIYF
NA,TRBJ1-3,TRBD1,TRBV11-2,TGTGCCAGCAGCTCCTCGAGGGACAGGGGTGGAAACACCATATATTTT,CASSSSRDRGGNTIYF
NA,TRBJ1-2,NA,TRBV7-3,TGTGCCAGCAGCTCCCAACAGGGTTCTGGCTACACCTTC,CASSSQQGSGYTF
NA,TRBJ1-1,NA,TRBV6-5,TGTGCCAGCAGTTACTCGGTAGGGGCTGAAGCTTTCTTT,CASSYSVGAEAFF
NA,TRBJ1-1,NA,TRBV19,TGTGCCAGTAGTCCCAGGATCGGGGACACTGAAGCTTTCTTT,CASSPRIGDTEAFF
once,TRBJ1-1,NA,TRBV19,TGTGCCAGTAGTCCCGGACAAGGCACTGAAGCTTTCTTT,CASSPGQGTEAFF
NA,TRBJ1-1,NA,TRBV21-1,TGTGCCAGCCCGACAGGGGCCTATGAAAACACTGAAGCTTTCTTT,CASPTGAYENTEAFF
NA,TRBJ2-3,TRBD1,TRBV6-6,TGTGCCAGCAGTGACCAGGGGGTATCCACAGATACGCAGTATTTT,CASSDQGVSTDTQYF
once,TRBJ1-1,NA,TRBV11-2,TGTGCCAGCAGCCCCAGCGCTGAAGCTTTCTTT,CASSPSAEAFF
NA,TRBJ1-1,NA,TRBV30,TGTGCCTGGAGTCCCCGGGGGGGCTCCTGGGTGAACACTGAAGCTTTCTTT,CAWSPRGGSWVNTEAFF
NA,TRBJ2-1,TRBD2,TRBV4-2,TGTGCCAGCAGCCAACTAATTGGGCCGGGGGGTGAGCAGTTCTTC,CASSQLIGPGGEQFF
NA,TRBJ1-2,TRBD1,TRBV29-1,TGCAGCGTGACATCGAGGGGGCCAGGATATGGCTACACCTTC,CSVTSRGPGYGYTF
NA,TRBJ1-1,NA,TRBV19,TGTGCCAGTAGTATCGGTCGGGGGGTAAACACTGAAGCTTTCTTT,CASSIGRGVNTEAFF
NA,TRBJ1-5,NA,TRBV19,TGTGCCAGTGCCGGGTTCGGCAATCAGCCCCAGCATTTT,CASAGFGNQPQHF
NA,TRBJ2-5,TRBD1,TRBV5-5,TGTGCCAGCAGCTTGTTCGGACAGGGAGGTGAGACCCAGTACTTC,CASSLFGQGGETQYF
NA,TRBJ1-6,TRBD1,TRBV2,TGTGCCAGCCGTTCCGTTTTCCTAATGGGACAGCGGGTCTACTTT,CASRSVFLMGQRVYF
NA,TRBJ1-6,TRBD1,TRBV6-1,TGTGCCAGCAGTGAAGGGACAGGGGGCTATTACTATAATTCACCCCTCCACTTT,CASSEGTGGYYYNSPLHF
NA,TRBJ1-1,TRBD1,TRBV12-3/TRBV12-4,TGTGCCAGCAGTCGGGACAGAAACACTGAAGCTTTCTTT,CASSRDRNTEAFF
NA,TRBJ1-1,TRBD1,TRBV10-3,TGTGCCATCAGTGCCCACGGGAAGGACAGGGGGAAAACGAAAGCTTTCTTT,CAISAHGKDRGKTKAFF
NA,TRBJ1-2,NA,TRBV3-1/TRBV3-2,TGTGCCAGCAGCCCGGACAGTAGATATGGCTACACCTTC,CASSPDSRYGYTF
NA,TRBJ1-2,NA,TRBV27,TGTGCCAGCACCTTACGGGGTCCTTTTAATATCTATGGCTACACCTTC,CASTLRGPFNIYGYTF
NA,TRBJ1-5,NA,TRBV19,TGTGCCAGTAGTGCATTCGGGGTGTTTCAGCCCCAGCATTTT,CASSAFGVFQPQHF
NA,TRBJ2-6,NA,TRBV5-1,TGCGCCAGCAGTAACTTTCGCTCTGGGGCCAACGTCCTGACTTTC,CASSNFRSGANVLTF
NA,TRBJ2-2,TRBD1,TRBV5-1,TGCGCCAGCAGCCCCCGGGACAGCACCGGGGAGCTGTTTTTT,CASSPRDSTGELFF
few,TRBJ1-4,NA,TRBV19,TGTGCCAGTACCTTCCCGGGAGTCGGGGATGAAAAACTGTTTTTT,CASTFPGVGDEKLFF
NA,TRBJ1-5,NA,TRBV7-9,TGTGCCAGCAGCTCGGGGGGTTCGGGAGCCCAGCATTTT,CASSSGGSGAQHF
NA,TRBJ1-6,TRBD1,TRBV7-3,TGTGCCAGCAGCCTTAGGGGGCCCAGTGCCTATAATTCACCCCTCCACTTT,CASSLRGPSAYNSPLHF
once,TRBJ2-1,NA,TRBV19,TGTGCCAGCGGGGGTGGGGGTTACAATGAGCAGTTCTTC,CASGGGGYNEQFF
once,TRBJ2-1,TRBD1,TRBV4-1,TGCGCCAGCAGCCCCGACAGGGCCCCTGAGCAGTTCTTC,CASSPDRAPEQFF
NA,TRBJ1-2,NA,TRBV5-4,TGTGCCAGCAGCTTGTTTGGGGGCGTAGTCTATGGCTACACCTTC,CASSLFGGVVYGYTF
few,TRBJ2-3,TRBD2,TRBV6-6,TGTGCCAGCAAGGCGGGGGGGCCCACAGATACGCAGTATTTT,CASKAGGPTDTQYF
NA,TRBJ2-1,NA,TRBV5-1,TGCGCCAGCAGCTTGGTACCCGGAGCCCAAATCTACAATGAGCAGTTCTTC,CASSLVPGAQIYNEQFF
NA,TRBJ2-2,TRBD1,TRBV19,TGTGCCAGTAATACCCCGGGACAGGGTCCGACCGGGGAGCTGTTTTTT,CASNTPGQGPTGELFF
few,TRBJ2-2,NA,TRBV19,TGTGCCAGTAGTATAGGGGGGAGGACCGGGGAGCTGTTTTTT,CASSIGGRTGELFF
NA,TRBJ1-5,NA,TRBV5-1,TGCGCCAGCAGCTTGGAAGGGACTGTTGGGGAGCCCCAGCATTTT,CASSLEGTVGEPQHF
NA,TRBJ2-2,NA,TRBV21-1,TGTGCCAGCAGCCCAACTGGCGGGGAGCTGTTTTTT,CASSPTGGELFF
NA,TRBJ2-7,NA,TRBV7-7,TGTGCTAGCAGCTTAGCGTTCGGCGGCCTCTACGAGCAGTACTTC,CASSLAFGGLYEQYF
NA,TRBJ2-6,NA,TRBV2,TGTGCCAGCAGTGAAGCGCTTCGGCGGGCGGCTGGGGCCAACGTCCTGACTTTC,CASSEALRRAAGANVLTF